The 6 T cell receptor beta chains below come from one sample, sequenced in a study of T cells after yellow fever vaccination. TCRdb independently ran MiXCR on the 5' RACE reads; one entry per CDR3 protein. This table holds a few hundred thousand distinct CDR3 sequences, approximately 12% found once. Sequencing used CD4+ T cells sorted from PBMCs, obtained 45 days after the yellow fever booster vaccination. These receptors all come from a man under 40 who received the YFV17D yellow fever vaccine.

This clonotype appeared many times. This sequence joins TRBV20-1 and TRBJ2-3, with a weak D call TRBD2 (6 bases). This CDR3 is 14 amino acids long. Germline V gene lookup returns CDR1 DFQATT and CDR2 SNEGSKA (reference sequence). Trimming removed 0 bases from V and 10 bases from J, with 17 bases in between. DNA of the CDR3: TGCAGTGCTAGAGATGGCGGGACGGCTAGTTCGCAGTATTTT. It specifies CSARDGGTASSQYF.

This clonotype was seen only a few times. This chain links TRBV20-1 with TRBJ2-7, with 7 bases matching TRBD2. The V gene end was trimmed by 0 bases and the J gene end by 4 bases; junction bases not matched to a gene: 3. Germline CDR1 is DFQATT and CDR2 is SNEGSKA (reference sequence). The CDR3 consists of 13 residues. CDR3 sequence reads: CSARDGGRYEQYF. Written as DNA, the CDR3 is TGCAGTGCTAGAGACGGCGGGAGATACGAGCAGTACTTC.

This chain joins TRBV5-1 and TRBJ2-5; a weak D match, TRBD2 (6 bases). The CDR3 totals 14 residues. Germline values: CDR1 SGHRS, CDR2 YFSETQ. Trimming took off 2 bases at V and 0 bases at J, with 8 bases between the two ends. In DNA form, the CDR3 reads TGCGCCAGCAGCTTACGCGGGAACCAAGAGACCCAGTACTTC. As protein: CASSLRGNQETQYF.

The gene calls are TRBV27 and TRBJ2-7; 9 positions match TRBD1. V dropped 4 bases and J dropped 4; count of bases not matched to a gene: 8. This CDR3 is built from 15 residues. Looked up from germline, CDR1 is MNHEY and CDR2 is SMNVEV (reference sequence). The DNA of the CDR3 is TGTGCCAGCAGTTCCCAACCGGGACAGGGTTACGAGCAGTACTTC. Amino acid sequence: CASSSQPGQGYEQYF.

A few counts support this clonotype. CDR3 coding DNA: TGCGCCAGCAGCCAAGGGTCCGGGAGCAGCCTCGAGCAGTACTTC. Amino acids: CASSQGSGSSLEQYF. V gene TRBV4-3 combines with J gene TRBJ2-7, with TRBD2 as a possible D gene (6 bases). Between the trimmed V and J ends, which lost 1 base and 6 bases, there was a span of 16 bases. CDR1 is LGHNA and CDR2 is YSLEER in the germline V gene. This CDR3 comprises 15 residues.

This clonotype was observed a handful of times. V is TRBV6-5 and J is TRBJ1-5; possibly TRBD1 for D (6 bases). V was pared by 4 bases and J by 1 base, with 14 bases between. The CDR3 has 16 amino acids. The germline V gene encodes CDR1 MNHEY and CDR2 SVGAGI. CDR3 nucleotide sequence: TGTGCCAGCAGTTCACTGACAGGCGGAAGCAATCAGCCCCAGCATTTT. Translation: CASSSLTGGSNQPQHF.